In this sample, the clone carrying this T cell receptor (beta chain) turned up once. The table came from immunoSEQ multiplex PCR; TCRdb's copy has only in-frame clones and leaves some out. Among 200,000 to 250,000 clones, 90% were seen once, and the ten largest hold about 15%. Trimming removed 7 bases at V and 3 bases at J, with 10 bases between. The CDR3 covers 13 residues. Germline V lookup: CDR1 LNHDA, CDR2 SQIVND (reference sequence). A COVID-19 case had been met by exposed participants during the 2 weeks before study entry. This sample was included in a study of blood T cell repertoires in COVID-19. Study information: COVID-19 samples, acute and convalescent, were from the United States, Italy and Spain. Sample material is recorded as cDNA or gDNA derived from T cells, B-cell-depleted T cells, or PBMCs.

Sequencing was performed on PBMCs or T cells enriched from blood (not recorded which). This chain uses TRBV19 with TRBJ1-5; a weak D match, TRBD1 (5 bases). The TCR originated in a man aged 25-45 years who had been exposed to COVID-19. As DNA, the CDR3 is TGTGCCAGTAAGGACACCTTCAATCAGCCCCAGCATTTT. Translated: CASKDTFNQPQHF.